A selection of T cell receptor beta chains follows, all from one sample in a study of Graves' ophthalmopathy and Graves' hyperthyroidism. TCRdb passed the multiplex PCR reads through MiXCR, listing each CDR3 protein once. The sample includes fewer than 250,000 distinct CDR3 sequences, 25% to 30% of them seen just once. The sample comprised peripheral blood. The source of these receptors is a man in his forties or fifties with Graves' ophthalmopathy. Each CDR3 is given with its conserved first and last residue.

cdr3_length	v_call	cdr3_aa
15	TRBV9	CASSATRKAKETQYF
15	TRBV5-1	CASSPRPEGGYEQYF
14	TRBV10-3	CAISGAGGGYEQYF
14	TRBV20-1	CSAAGTYSTDTQYF
15	TRBV2	CASCRTVDAGNTIYF
14	TRBV29-1	CSARPGTGDYEQYF
14	TRBV6-2/TRBV6-3	CASSYGQKYTEAFF
16	TRBV5-5	CASSLGGGRGPYEQYF
11	TRBV25-1	CASTALNTIYF
14	TRBV24-1	CATSGASGTYEQYF
12	TRBV30	CAWSVLAKGQYF
13	TRBV9	CASSVEGITEAFF
15	TRBV6-2/TRBV6-3	CASRPRDLDNSPLHF
15	TRBV6-1	CASRGGGPNTGELFF
16	TRBV28	CASSSPLAGVDETQYF
15	TRBV4-3	CASSQDRVVADTQYF
13	TRBV5-6	CASSNLGSYGYTF
14	TRBV28	CASKPGQYTGELFF
15	TRBV30	CAWKETGSGNTEAFF
17	TRBV4-3	CASSQDAPGQGIYEQYF
15	TRBV28	CASSGTGTLQETQYF
15	TRBV28	CASSLQGTGGHEQYF
15	TRBV11-2	CASSTSGQSSYEQYF
14	TRBV2	CASRPGTGGDEQYF
15	TRBV6-2/TRBV6-3	CASSPALVSNQPQHF
16	TRBV6-1	CASSEQPGKSNQPQHF
15	TRBV6-5	CASSYSAGNVNEQYF
15	TRBV6-1	CASSVRRDRAYEQYF
13	TRBV24-1	CATTEGNTGELFF
19	TRBV4-2	CASSPGLAGEGSGANVLTF
17	TRBV7-6	CASSLAPGVLAYYGYTF
13	TRBV12-3/TRBV12-4	CASSSTANYGYTF
14	TRBV7-9	CASAMAGASYEQYF